This T cell receptor beta chain was retrieved from a study of immune cell composition in non-small cell lung cancer. Notes on the study in general: Top 10 clone scores and clonality were higher in squamous than adenocarcinoma.

The assay was immunoSEQ multiplex PCR, and TCRdb's table has in-frame clones only and misses some. Of roughly 7,000 clones detected, roughly 70% appear once; the ten largest clones hold about 4.1%. V lost 4 bases to trimming and J lost 0 bases; unmatched junction nucleotides: 7. The germline gives CDR1 MNHEY, CDR2 SMNVEV (reference sequence). This CDR3 region has 17 residues. About this clone itself: No antigen is known for it.

The sequence was obtained from a human donor with non-small cell lung cancer. Sequenced sample: lung tumor tissue. The V gene is TRBV27, the J gene TRBJ2-1; 9 positions agree with TRBD2. CDR3 protein: CASSWLAGPTSYNEQFF. In DNA form, the CDR3 reads TGTGCCAGCAGTTGGCTAGCGGGACCGACCTCCTACAATGAGCAGTTCTTC.